Reported below is one T cell receptor beta chain. This record comes from a study of Graves' ophthalmopathy and Graves' hyperthyroidism. Beta-chain TCR CDR3 regions were amplified from RNA transcripts. In the first round, RT-PCR was carried out with HTBI primers, and a multiplex PCR formed the second round. TCRdb analysed the multiplex PCR reads with MiXCR anew, one entry per CDR3 protein. Here the sample spans around 600,000 distinct CDR3 sequences, roughly 39% being singletons. Germline loops: CDR1 DFQATT, CDR2 SNEGSKA (reference sequence). Trimming left V 0 bases short and J 8 bases short, with 8 bases between. The CDR3 spans 13 residues. Ophthalmopathy in the donors was of moderate-to-severe activity, with CAS ≥3, NOSPECS ≥4 and duration under 3 months.

This TCR came from an adult man with Graves' ophthalmopathy. The V gene is TRBV20-1, the J gene TRBJ1-6; D gene ambiguous. Sequenced sample: peripheral blood. Here the CDR3 DNA reads TGCAGTGCTAGAGATCAGGACGATTCACCCCTCCACTTT. This encodes CSARDQDDSPLHF.